The entry below gives a single T cell receptor (beta chain) sequence along with its context. Its cognate antigen is unknown. The source of the sample is a study of cytomegalovirus exposure and HLA in healthy donors. Study summary: An early data release held approximately 85 million unique TCRs from HLA-typed donors. Study findings and constraints: Donor immune exposure was known only as CMV serostatus. Cytomegalovirus association was assigned to around 150 TCR beta chains. Presence/absence analyses treated sequencing depth as roughly uniform across donors.

With 60 Vbeta and 13 Jbeta primers, the PCR was carried out. The assay was immunoSEQ multiplex PCR, and TCRdb's table has in-frame clones only and misses some. The sample includes 120,000 or so clones, more than 65% seen only once; the top ten take over 10%. The TCR sequence derives from a man under 40 in good health and CMV-seropositive. The sequenced sample consisted of PBMCs.

CDR3 protein: CSVERPSGDTDTQYF. The CDR3, as DNA: TGCAGCGTTGAGAGGCCTAGCGGGGATACAGATACGCAGTATTTT. The genes are TRBV29-1 and TRBJ2-3, with 9 bases lining up with TRBD2. The germline V gene encodes CDR1 SQVTM and CDR2 ANQGSEA. J gave up 3 bases and V 3 bases, and 7 bases lay outside the gene matches. The CDR3 covers 15 residues.